This is a list of T cell receptor beta chains from one sample in a study of CD8 T cells in ankylosing spondylitis. TCRdb passed the 5' RACE reads through MiXCR, listing each CDR3 protein once. The sample consists of about 140,000 distinct CDR3 sequences, 6% to 8% of them appearing once. Sequences were obtained from blood, either unsorted or a sorted T cell fraction (not recorded which). All receptors derive from a female donor with ankylosing spondylitis or in good health (not recorded which). Each CDR3 is given with its conserved first and last residue. A D gene is named only where the DNA matches it firmly. Size is omitted from some rows. Given values are once, few, many or a class for expanded clones.

NA	TRBJ2-7	many	TRBV29-1	TGCAGCGTTGAGAAAGGGCCATCTGACGAGCAGTACTTC	CSVEKGPSDEQYF
NA	TRBJ1-1	few	TRBV6-2/TRBV6-3	TGTGCCAGCAGGATCCCGGCAAGGGGCACTGAAGCTTTCTTT	CASRIPARGTEAFF
NA	TRBJ1-1	NA	TRBV19	TGTGCCAGTAGTATACTTTCTTGGGTGACTGAAGCTTTCTTT	CASSILSWVTEAFF
NA	TRBJ1-1	NA	TRBV12-3/TRBV12-4	TGTGCCAGCAGTTTAAAGGTGAACACTGAAGCTTTCTTT	CASSLKVNTEAFF
TRBD1	TRBJ1-1	few	TRBV4-2	TGTGCCAGCAGCCCCGACAGGGGGAGAGGGAACACTGAAGCTTTCTTT	CASSPDRGRGNTEAFF
TRBD1	TRBJ1-5	many	TRBV20-1	TGCAGTGCTTCCCTCCCAGGGGGTAGGGGTCAGCCCCAGCATTTT	CSASLPGGRGQPQHF
NA	TRBJ2-1	many	TRBV20-1	TGCAGTGCTAGACCATCTGGCCAGGGTCTCGATGAGCAGTTCTTC	CSARPSGQGLDEQFF
TRBD1	TRBJ2-7	NA	TRBV6-5	TGTGCCAGCAGTTACCAGACAGGGGGCTTCTACGAGCAGTACTTC	CASSYQTGGFYEQYF
TRBD1	TRBJ2-1	many	TRBV20-1	TGCAGTGCTAGCAGGGGGCAGAATGAGCAGTTCTTC	CSASRGQNEQFF
NA	TRBJ2-2	many	TRBV5-1	TGCGCCAGCAGCTGGGGCGATTCGAACACCGGGGAGCTGTTTTTT	CASSWGDSNTGELFF
TRBD1	TRBJ2-2	many	TRBV7-3	TGTGCCAGCAGCACAGGACAGGGCGCGAACACCGGGGAGCTGTTTTTT	CASSTGQGANTGELFF
NA	TRBJ2-2	many	TRBV6-1	TGTGCCAGCAGTGAGTCGGGCAGAAACACCGGGGAGCTGTTTTTT	CASSESGRNTGELFF
NA	TRBJ1-1	many	TRBV2	TGTGCCAGCAGTGCGGGTGACGGAGGACCCACTTTCTTT	CASSAGDGGPTFF
NA	TRBJ1-2	many	TRBV20-1	TGCAGTGTTCCGAACAGGGAAGGACATGGCTACACCTTC	CSVPNREGHGYTF
NA	TRBJ1-5	many	TRBV11-2	TGTGCCAGCAGCCTTGTCGGGGGAAGCAATCAGCCCCAGCATTTT	CASSLVGGSNQPQHF
TRBD1	TRBJ2-5	many	TRBV20-1	TGCAGTGCTCCTGGGGACAGGACACAAGAGACCCAGTACTTC	CSAPGDRTQETQYF
TRBD2	TRBJ2-3	many	TRBV7-2	TGTGCCAGCGGCCGGGGGGGCACAGATACGCAGTATTTT	CASGRGGTDTQYF
NA	TRBJ1-4	many	TRBV12-3/TRBV12-4	TGTGCCAGCAGTTCACGAGGGGGAACTAATGAAAAACTGTTTTTT	CASSSRGGTNEKLFF
TRBD1	TRBJ1-1	few	TRBV6-5	TGTGCCAGCAGTTACTCGGGACAGGGACCGATGAACACTGAAGCTTTCTTT	CASSYSGQGPMNTEAFF
TRBD2	TRBJ2-3	many	TRBV6-5	TGTGCCAGCAGAACCGGACTAGCGGGGGGCACAGATACGCAGTATTTT	CASRTGLAGGTDTQYF
NA	TRBJ1-1	many	TRBV12-3/TRBV12-4	TGTGCCAGCAGTTTTCCTAATCGGCTGGGATCTGGGGCTTTCTTT	CASSFPNRLGSGAFF
TRBD1	TRBJ2-3	many	TRBV12-3/TRBV12-4	TGTGCCAGCACTCAAACGGGACAGTTAAGGGATACGCAGTATTTT	CASTQTGQLRDTQYF
TRBD1	TRBJ1-2	many	TRBV5-1	TGCGCCAGCAGCTCTGAGACAGGGGGTTTGTATGGCTACACCTTC	CASSSETGGLYGYTF
NA	TRBJ1-5	many	TRBV20-1	TGCAGTGCTAGAAGGGGCAGCAATCAGCCCCAGCATTTT	CSARRGSNQPQHF
NA	TRBJ1-1	many	TRBV7-3	TGTGCCAGCAGCCTCCTACAGGGCGAGGAAGCTTTCTTT	CASSLLQGEEAFF
NA	TRBJ1-1	many	TRBV5-1	TGCGCCAGCAGCTCGACGGTGGCCGGAAAAAACACTGAAGCTTTCTTT	CASSSTVAGKNTEAFF
TRBD1	TRBJ2-7	many	TRBV20-1	TGCAGTGCCAGAACCCCGCGACAGGGCTCCAACCACGAGCAGTACTTC	CSARTPRQGSNHEQYF
NA	TRBJ1-2	many	TRBV7-8	TGTGCCAGCAGCTTAGCTGTGGCTAACTATGGCTACACCTTC	CASSLAVANYGYTF
NA	TRBJ1-2	many	TRBV6-1	TGTGCCAGCAGCCTTAAATACGGCTATGGCTACACCTTC	CASSLKYGYGYTF
NA	TRBJ2-2	few	TRBV4-3	TGCGCCAGCAGCCAGAGACCGGGACGTGGACACACCGGGGAGCTGTTTTTT	CASSQRPGRGHTGELFF
NA	TRBJ2-3	many	TRBV5-1	TGCGCCAGCAGCTTACTGAGAGGGCAGTATTTT	CASSLLRGQYF
NA	TRBJ2-3	many	TRBV7-2	TGTGTCAGCAGCTCGGGACCCAGCACAGATACGCAGTATTTT	CVSSSGPSTDTQYF
NA	TRBJ2-2	many	TRBV6-2/TRBV6-3	TGTGCCAGCCACCTCTCAAGGCAGTCGAACACCGGGGAGCTGTTTTTT	CASHLSRQSNTGELFF
TRBD2	TRBJ2-1	many	TRBV29-1	TGCAGCGTTGAACGGACTAGCGGGGGGGCTTCTCTGTTTGAGCAGTTCTTC	CSVERTSGGASLFEQFF
TRBD1	TRBJ2-1	many	TRBV12-5	TGTGCCTCGACAGGGGCCGGCAATGAGCAGTTCTTC	CASTGAGNEQFF
NA	TRBJ2-3	many	TRBV7-2	TGTGCCAGCAGCTTAGCCGCCTTAGATACGCAGTATTTT	CASSLAALDTQYF
TRBD1	TRBJ2-7	many	TRBV6-5	TGTGCCAGCAGTTCGGAAGGGGGCACGAGGGAGCAGTACTTC	CASSSEGGTREQYF
NA	TRBJ1-1	many	TRBV15	TGTGCCACCAGCAGCCGGGACACCAACACTGAAGCTTTCTTT	CATSSRDTNTEAFF
NA	TRBJ2-4	many	TRBV6-1	TGTGCCAGCAGTGAAGGGGGGGACACCCTAGCCAAAAACATTCAGTACTTC	CASSEGGDTLAKNIQYF
NA	TRBJ2-2	few	TRBV19	TGTGCCAGTAGTAGGCTACCGGGAACCGGGGAGCTGTTTTTT	CASSRLPGTGELFF
NA	TRBJ2-7	many	TRBV27	TGTGCCATCAGGAGGGGGCTCGATAGCTCCTACGAGCAGTACTTC	CAIRRGLDSSYEQYF
TRBD1	TRBJ2-5	NA	TRBV3-1	TGTGCCAGCAGCCGAGGGACAGGTAAAGGGACCCAGTACTTC	CASSRGTGKGTQYF
NA	TRBJ2-7	many	TRBV12-3/TRBV12-4	TGTGCCAGCAGTTTAGTTGGGGGGCGCGACGAGCAGTACTTC	CASSLVGGRDEQYF
TRBD2	TRBJ2-7	few	TRBV5-1	TGCGCCAGCAGCTTGAGGTCTAGCGGGGGGATCCACGAGCAGTACTTC	CASSLRSSGGIHEQYF
NA	TRBJ2-3	many	TRBV20-1	TGCAGTGCTAGAGACTACTTCACAGATACGCAGTATTTT	CSARDYFTDTQYF
NA	TRBJ2-1	many	TRBV7-6	TGTGCCAGCAGCTTCGTAAGGGACGATGAGCAGTTCTTC	CASSFVRDDEQFF
TRBD2	TRBJ2-5	many	TRBV7-2	TGTGCCAGCAGCGTACTAGCGGGGCCTTCGCAAGAGACCCAGTACTTC	CASSVLAGPSQETQYF
NA	TRBJ1-3	NA	TRBV20-1	TGCAGTGCTAGGGTGGGGATGAGCTCTGGAAACACCATATATTTT	CSARVGMSSGNTIYF
TRBD1	TRBJ1-2	many	TRBV5-5	TGTGCCAGCAGCGCTACAGGGGGTAGTCAGGGCTACACCTTC	CASSATGGSQGYTF
NA	TRBJ1-4	many	TRBV15	TGTGCCACCAGCAGAGCCCCAAATGAAAAACTGTTTTTT	CATSRAPNEKLFF
TRBD1	TRBJ2-3	many	TRBV24-1	TGTGCCACCAGTGACCACCGACAGGGAACAGATACGCAGTATTTT	CATSDHRQGTDTQYF
TRBD1	TRBJ1-2	many	TRBV5-4	TGTGCCAGCAGCTTGGGTGGGACAGGGGACGGCTACACCTTC	CASSLGGTGDGYTF
NA	TRBJ2-4	many	TRBV7-2	TGTGCCAGCAGCGATGACAGGGACTTAGCCAAAAACATTCAGTACTTC	CASSDDRDLAKNIQYF
NA	TRBJ2-3	few	TRBV20-1	TGCAGTGCTAGAGATGGCAGCGACCGAAACGCAGGGGATACGCAGTATTTT	CSARDGSDRNAGDTQYF
TRBD1	TRBJ1-5	many	TRBV20-1	TGCAGTGCGCGGGGCGGGACAGGGCAAGGTCAGCCCCAGCATTTT	CSARGGTGQGQPQHF
TRBD2	TRBJ2-2	few	TRBV4-2	TGTGCCAGCAGCCAGGGACTAGCGGGGGGGCTGAACACCGGGGAGCTGTTTTTT	CASSQGLAGGLNTGELFF
NA	TRBJ1-3	many	TRBV9	TGTGCCAGCAGCGTAAGGGCCCAGAGCTCTGGAAACACCATATATTTT	CASSVRAQSSGNTIYF